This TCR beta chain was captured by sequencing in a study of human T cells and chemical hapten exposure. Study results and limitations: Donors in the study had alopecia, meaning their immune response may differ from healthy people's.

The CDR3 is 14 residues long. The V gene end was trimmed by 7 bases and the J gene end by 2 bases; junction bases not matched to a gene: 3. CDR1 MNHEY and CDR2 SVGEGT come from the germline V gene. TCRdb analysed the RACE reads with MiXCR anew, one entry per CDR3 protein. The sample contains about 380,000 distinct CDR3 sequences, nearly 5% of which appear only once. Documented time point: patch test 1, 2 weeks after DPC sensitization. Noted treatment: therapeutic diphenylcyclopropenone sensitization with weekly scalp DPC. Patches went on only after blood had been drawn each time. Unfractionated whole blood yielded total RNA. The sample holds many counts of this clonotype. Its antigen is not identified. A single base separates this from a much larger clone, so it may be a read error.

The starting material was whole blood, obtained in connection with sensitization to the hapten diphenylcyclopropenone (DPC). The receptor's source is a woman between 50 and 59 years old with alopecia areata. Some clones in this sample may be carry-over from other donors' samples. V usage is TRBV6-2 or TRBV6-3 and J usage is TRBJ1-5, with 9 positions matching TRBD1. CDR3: CASTRTGGNQPQHF. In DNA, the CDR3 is TGTGCCAGCACCCGGACAGGGGGCAATCAGCCCCAGCATTTT.